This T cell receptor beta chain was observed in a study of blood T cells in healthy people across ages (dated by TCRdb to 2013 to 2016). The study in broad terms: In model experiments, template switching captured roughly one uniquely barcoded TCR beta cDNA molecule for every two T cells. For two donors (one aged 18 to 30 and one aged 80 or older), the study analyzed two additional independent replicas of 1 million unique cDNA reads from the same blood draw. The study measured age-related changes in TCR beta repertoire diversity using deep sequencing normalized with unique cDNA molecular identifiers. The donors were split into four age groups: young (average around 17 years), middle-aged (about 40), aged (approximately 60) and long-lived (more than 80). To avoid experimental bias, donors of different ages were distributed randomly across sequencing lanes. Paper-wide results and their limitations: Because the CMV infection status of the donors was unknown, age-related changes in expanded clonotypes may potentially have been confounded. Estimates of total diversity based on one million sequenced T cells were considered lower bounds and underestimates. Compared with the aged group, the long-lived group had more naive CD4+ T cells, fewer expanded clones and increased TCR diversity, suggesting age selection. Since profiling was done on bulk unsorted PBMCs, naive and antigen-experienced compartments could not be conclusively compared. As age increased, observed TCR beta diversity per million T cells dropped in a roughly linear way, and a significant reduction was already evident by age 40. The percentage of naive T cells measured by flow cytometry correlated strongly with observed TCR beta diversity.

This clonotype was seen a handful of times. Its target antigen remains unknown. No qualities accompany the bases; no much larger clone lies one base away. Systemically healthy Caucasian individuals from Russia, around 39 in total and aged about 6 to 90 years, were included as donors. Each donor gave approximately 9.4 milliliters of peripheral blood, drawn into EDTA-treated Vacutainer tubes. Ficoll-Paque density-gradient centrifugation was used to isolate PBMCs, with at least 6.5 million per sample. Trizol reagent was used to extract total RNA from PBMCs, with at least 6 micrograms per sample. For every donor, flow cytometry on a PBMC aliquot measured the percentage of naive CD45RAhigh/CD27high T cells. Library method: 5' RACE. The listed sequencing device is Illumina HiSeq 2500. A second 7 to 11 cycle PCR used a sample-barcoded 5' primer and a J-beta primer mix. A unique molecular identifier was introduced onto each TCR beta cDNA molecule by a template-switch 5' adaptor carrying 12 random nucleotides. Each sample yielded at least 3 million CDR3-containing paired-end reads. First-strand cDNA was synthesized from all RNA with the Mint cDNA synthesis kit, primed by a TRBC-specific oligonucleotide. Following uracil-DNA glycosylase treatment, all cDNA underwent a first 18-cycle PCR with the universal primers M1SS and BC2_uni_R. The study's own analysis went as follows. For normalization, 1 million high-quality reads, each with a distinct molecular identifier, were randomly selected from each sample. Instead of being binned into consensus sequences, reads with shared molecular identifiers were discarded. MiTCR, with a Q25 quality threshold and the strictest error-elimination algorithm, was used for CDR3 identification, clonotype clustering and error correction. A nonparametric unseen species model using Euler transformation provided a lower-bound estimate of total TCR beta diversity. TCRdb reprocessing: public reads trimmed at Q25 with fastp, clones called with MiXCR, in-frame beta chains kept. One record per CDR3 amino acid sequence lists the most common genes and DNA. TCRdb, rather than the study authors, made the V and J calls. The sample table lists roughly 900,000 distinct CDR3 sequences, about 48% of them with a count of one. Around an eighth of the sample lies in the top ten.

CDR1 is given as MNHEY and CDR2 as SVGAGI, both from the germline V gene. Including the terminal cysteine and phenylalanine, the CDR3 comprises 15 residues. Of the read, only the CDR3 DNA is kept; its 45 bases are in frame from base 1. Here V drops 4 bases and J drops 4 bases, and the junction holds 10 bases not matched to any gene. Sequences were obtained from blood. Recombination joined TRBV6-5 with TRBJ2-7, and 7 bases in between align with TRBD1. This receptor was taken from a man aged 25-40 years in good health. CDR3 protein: CASSWTRTGKYEQYF. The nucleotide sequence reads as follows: TGTGCCAGCAGTTGGACGAGGACAGGCAAGTACGAGCAGTACTTC.